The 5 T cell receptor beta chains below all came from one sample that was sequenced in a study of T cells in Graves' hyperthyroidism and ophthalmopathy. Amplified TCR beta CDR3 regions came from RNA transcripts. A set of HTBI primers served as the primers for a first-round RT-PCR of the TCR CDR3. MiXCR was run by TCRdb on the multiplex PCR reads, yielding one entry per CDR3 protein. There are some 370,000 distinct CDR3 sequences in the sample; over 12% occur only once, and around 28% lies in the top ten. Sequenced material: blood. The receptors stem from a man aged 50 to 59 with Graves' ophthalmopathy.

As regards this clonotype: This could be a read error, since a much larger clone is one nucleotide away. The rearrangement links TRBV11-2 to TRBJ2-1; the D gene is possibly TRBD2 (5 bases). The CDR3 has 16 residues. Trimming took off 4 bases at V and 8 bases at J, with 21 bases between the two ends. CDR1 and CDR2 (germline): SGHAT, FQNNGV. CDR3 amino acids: CASSWSAGNTYDEQFF. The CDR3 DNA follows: TGTGCCAGCAGCTGGTCGGCGGGCAATACGTACGATGAGCAGTTCTTC.

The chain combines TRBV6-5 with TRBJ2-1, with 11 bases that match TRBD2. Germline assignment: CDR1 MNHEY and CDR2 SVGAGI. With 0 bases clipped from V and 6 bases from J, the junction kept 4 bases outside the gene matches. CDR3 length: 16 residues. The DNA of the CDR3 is TGTGCCAGCAGTTACTCCGCACTAGCGGGAGTCAATGAGCAGTTCTTC. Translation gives CASSYSALAGVNEQFF.

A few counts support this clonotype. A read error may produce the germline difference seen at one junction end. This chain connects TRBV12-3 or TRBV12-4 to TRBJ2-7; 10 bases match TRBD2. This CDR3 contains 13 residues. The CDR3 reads CASSLAGACEQYF. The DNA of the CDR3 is TGTGCCAGCAGTCTAGCGGGGGCCTGCGAGCAGTACTTC.

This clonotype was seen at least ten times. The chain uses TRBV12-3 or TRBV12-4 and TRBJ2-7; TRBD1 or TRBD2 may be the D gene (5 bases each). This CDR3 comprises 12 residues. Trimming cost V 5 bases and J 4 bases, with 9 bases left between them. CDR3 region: CASSAGTYEQYF. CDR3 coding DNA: TGTGCCAGCAGTGCAGGGACGTACGAGCAGTACTTC.

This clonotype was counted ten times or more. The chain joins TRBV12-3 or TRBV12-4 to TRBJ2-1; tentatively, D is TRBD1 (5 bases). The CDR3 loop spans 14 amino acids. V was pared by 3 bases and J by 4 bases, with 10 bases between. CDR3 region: CASSFATEYNEQFF. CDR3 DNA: TGTGCCAGCAGTTTCGCGACAGAGTACAATGAGCAGTTCTTC.